A selection of T cell receptor beta chains follows, all from one sample in a study of T cell responses to AZD1222 COVID-19 vaccine. Libraries were prepared by immunoSEQ multiplex PCR; TCRdb keeps only in-frame clonotypes and omits some of them. The repertoire holds roughly 130,000 clones, with 87% as singletons. The material was peripheral blood, obtained on day 0 of AZD1222 vaccination. The receptors shown here come from an adult in good health. CDR3s include the opening cysteine and the closing phenylalanine or tryptophan. A D gene is named only where the DNA matches it firmly. Rows give clone size only sometimes, using once, few, many, or a class for an expanded clone.

d_call	j_call	v_call	clone_size	cdr3_aa	cdr3_nt
TRBD2	TRBJ2-3	TRBV5-1	-	CASSSLAGGVDTQYF	TGCGCCAGCAGCTCCCTAGCGGGGGGCGTAGATACGCAGTATTTT
-	TRBJ1-3	TRBV7-9	-	CASSLVGHQNTIYF	TGTGCCAGCAGCTTAGTTGGACACCAGAACACCATATATTTT
TRBD1	TRBJ2-7	TRBV28	-	CASSSWTGDTYEQYF	TGTGCCAGCAGCTCCTGGACAGGGGATACCTACGAGCAGTACTTC
TRBD1	TRBJ1-6	TRBV18	-	CASSPNRGGDSPLHF	TGTGCCAGCTCACCGAACAGGGGTGGGGATTCACCCCTCCACTTT
TRBD1	TRBJ1-3	TRBV7-6	-	CASSFHRGSSGNTIYF	TGTGCCAGCAGCTTTCACAGGGGGAGCTCTGGAAACACCATATATTTT
-	TRBJ1-1	TRBV18	-	CASSPLTVEAFF	TGTGCCAGCTCACCATTAACAGTTGAAGCTTTCTTT
TRBD1	TRBJ1-2	TRBV12-5	-	CASGRDRVYGYTF	TGTGCTAGTGGACGCGACAGGGTCTATGGCTACACCTTC
TRBD1	TRBJ2-3	TRBV5-1	-	CASSARQGNTDTQYF	TGCGCCAGCAGCGCGAGACAGGGGAACACAGATACGCAGTATTTT
-	TRBJ2-7	TRBV7-8	-	CASSFDSFEQYF	TGTGCCAGCAGCTTCGACAGTTTTGAGCAGTACTTC
-	TRBJ2-7	TRBV4-3	once	CASSQDSSYEQYF	TGCGCCAGCAGCCAAGATAGCAGCTACGAGCAGTACTTC
-	TRBJ1-4	TRBV19	-	CASSLEGVREKLFF	TGTGCCAGTAGTCTCGAAGGGGTCAGGGAAAAACTGTTTTTT
-	TRBJ2-2	TRBV6-5	once	CASSYSRGRGELFF	TGTGCCAGCAGTTATTCGCGGGGGCGGGGGGAGCTGTTTTTT
-	TRBJ2-2	TRBV3-1/TRBV3-2	-	CASSQSPGYTGELFF	TGTGCCAGCAGCCAAAGTCCCGGGTACACCGGGGAGCTGTTTTTT
-	TRBJ1-4	TRBV7-2	-	CASSSQVVSRLGEKLFF	TGTGCCAGCAGCTCCCAAGTCGTGTCCAGACTTGGGGAAAAACTGTTTTTT
-	TRBJ2-3	TRBV18	-	CASSPIKGVTDTQYF	TGTGCCAGCTCACCTATCAAGGGGGTAACAGATACGCAGTATTTT
-	TRBJ1-1	TRBV12-3/TRBV12-4	-	CASSLRTNTEAFF	TGTGCCAGCAGTTTGCGGACGAACACTGAAGCTTTCTTT
TRBD2	TRBJ2-7	TRBV6-5	-	CASSLDPSGGYEQYF	TGTGCCAGCAGTTTGGACCCCTCGGGGGGCTACGAGCAGTACTTC
-	TRBJ2-7	TRBV27	-	CASRERLGLTYEQYF	TGTGCCAGCAGGGAACGCCTTGGTTTGACCTACGAGCAGTACTTC
-	TRBJ2-1	TRBV7-9	-	CASSTQTASSYNEQFF	TGTGCCAGCAGCACACAGACTGCGAGCTCCTACAATGAGCAGTTCTTC
-	TRBJ1-1	TRBV13	-	CASSPGMNTEAFF	TGTGCCAGCAGCCCTGGGATGAACACTGAAGCTTTCTTT
-	TRBJ1-3	TRBV30	-	CAWISGGGEGNTIYF	TGTGCCTGGATTTCAGGCGGAGGAGAAGGAAACACCATATATTTT
-	TRBJ1-3	TRBV5-4	once	CASSLRERNTIYF	TGTGCCAGCAGCTTGAGGGAACGCAACACCATATATTTT
TRBD1	TRBJ2-3	TRBV18	-	CASSPGQSTDTQYF	TGTGCCAGCTCACCGGGACAGAGCACAGATACGCAGTATTTT
TRBD1	TRBJ1-6	TRBV5-4	-	CASSARDRGTPLHF	TGTGCCAGCAGCGCCCGGGACAGGGGGACACCCCTCCACTTT
-	TRBJ1-5	TRBV10-3	-	CAISGGEHQPQHF	TGTGCCATCAGTGGAGGGGAGCATCAGCCCCAGCATTTT
TRBD1	TRBJ1-2	TRBV5-1	-	CASSFGTGGGYTF	TGCGCCAGCAGCTTCGGGACAGGGGGTGGCTACACCTTC
-	TRBJ1-1	TRBV3-1/TRBV3-2	-	CARAPPLGLGNTEAFF	TGTGCCAGGGCCCCCCCTTTGGGGCTTGGGAACACTGAAGCTTTCTTT
-	TRBJ2-3	TRBV25-1	-	CASSGYYTQYF	TGTGCCAGCAGTGGTTACTATACGCAGTATTTT
-	TRBJ2-2	TRBV9	once	CASSAGTGTGELFF	TGTGCCAGCAGCGCCGGGACCGGCACCGGGGAGCTGTTTTTT
-	TRBJ2-5	TRBV28	-	CASSLIRGKTQYF	TGTGCCAGCAGTTTAATTAGGGGAAAGACCCAGTACTTC
TRBD1	TRBJ1-5	TRBV15	-	CATSDGGQGALQPQHF	TGTGCCACCAGCGACGGGGGACAGGGGGCTCTCCAGCCCCAGCATTTT
-	TRBJ1-1	TRBV19	-	CASSILENTEAFF	TGTGCCAGTAGTATACTGGAGAACACTGAAGCTTTCTTT
-	TRBJ1-6	TRBV5-5	-	CASSLAHSYNSPLHF	TGTGCCAGCAGCTTGGCACACTCCTATAATTCACCCCTCCACTTT
TRBD2	TRBJ2-1	TRBV6-4	-	CASSVEAGVVNEQFF	TGTGCCAGCAGTGTTGAAGCGGGGGTCGTCAATGAGCAGTTCTTC
-	TRBJ1-2	TRBV3-1/TRBV3-2	-	CASSQVGLWGYTF	TGTGCCAGCAGCCAAGTTGGGTTGTGGGGCTACACCTTC
-	TRBJ2-1	TRBV19	-	CAPSSRASEINDEQFF	TGTGCCCCCTCGAGCCGGGCTAGCGAGATTAACGATGAGCAGTTCTTC
-	TRBJ1-4	TRBV9	-	CASSVVADPRTGKLFF	TGTGCCAGCAGCGTCGTCGCAGACCCACGAACGGGGAAACTGTTTTTT
-	TRBJ1-4	TRBV3-1/TRBV3-2	-	CASSQDGRGWNEKLFF	TGTGCCAGCAGCCAAGATGGCCGGGGATGGAATGAAAAACTGTTTTTT
TRBD2	TRBJ2-1	TRBV4-1	-	CASSQEGARGAGYNEQFF	TGCGCCAGCAGCCAAGAAGGGGCGCGGGGGGCTGGTTACAATGAGCAGTTCTTC
TRBD1	TRBJ1-6	TRBV4-1	-	CASSQSLGTVNSPLHF	TGCGCCAGCAGCCAAAGTCTCGGGACAGTAAATTCACCCCTCCACTTT
-	TRBJ2-3	TRBV11-3	-	CASSLDHTDTQYF	TGTGCCAGCAGCTTGGACCACACAGATACGCAGTATTTT
-	TRBJ1-4	TRBV5-1	-	CASSLGGTQTNEKLFF	TGCGCCAGCAGCTTGGGGGGGACCCAGACTAATGAAAAACTGTTTTTT
-	TRBJ1-4	TRBV10-2	-	CASKSQRNEKLFF	TGCGCCAGCAAGAGCCAAAGGAACGAAAAACTGTTTTTT
TRBD1	TRBJ2-7	TRBV5-1	-	CASSLDRSYEQYF	TGCGCCAGCAGCCTGGACAGGAGCTACGAGCAGTACTTC
-	TRBJ2-5	TRBV7-9	-	CASSLGGGQETQYF	TGTGCCAGCAGCTTAGGAGGGGGGCAAGAGACCCAGTACTTC
-	TRBJ2-3	TRBV6-2/TRBV6-3	-	CASSYVTDTQYF	TGTGCCAGCAGTTACGTGACAGATACGCAGTATTTT
TRBD1	TRBJ1-1	TRBV2	-	CASRMTGIRTEAFF	TGTGCCAGCAGGATGACAGGGATAAGGACTGAAGCTTTCTTT
-	TRBJ1-1	TRBV27	-	CASSLSQQGLTEAFF	TGTGCCAGCAGTTTATCCCAACAGGGTCTGACTGAAGCTTTCTTT
-	TRBJ2-5	TRBV3-1/TRBV3-2	-	CASSSRRAGETQYF	TGTGCCAGCAGCTCCCGGAGGGCAGGAGAGACCCAGTACTTC
-	TRBJ1-1	TRBV12-3/TRBV12-4	-	CASGIRRGTFF	TGTGCCAGCGGAATAAGGAGGGGAACTTTCTTT
-	TRBJ1-2	TRBV5-1	-	CASSLGRGPQEGYTF	TGCGCCAGCAGCTTGGGACGGGGGCCCCAGGAGGGCTACACCTTC
TRBD2	TRBJ2-2	TRBV4-1	-	CASSQVTSGNGELFF	TGCGCCAGCAGCCAAGTAACTAGCGGGAACGGGGAGCTGTTTTTT
-	TRBJ2-7	TRBV3-1/TRBV3-2	-	CASSQFELAGQYF	TGTGCCAGCAGCCAATTCGAACTAGCTGGGCAGTACTTC
TRBD1	TRBJ1-2	TRBV18	-	CASSPSGTGSLWGYTF	TGTGCCAGCTCACCGAGTGGGACAGGGAGTCTGTGGGGCTACACCTTC
TRBD2	TRBJ2-7	TRBV2	-	CASSERWTSLYEQYF	TGTGCCAGCAGTGAACGGTGGACTAGCCTATACGAGCAGTACTTC
-	TRBJ1-5	TRBV30	few	CAWSYRDSWGQPQHF	TGTGCCTGGAGTTATCGGGACTCCTGGGGTCAGCCCCAGCATTTT
TRBD1	TRBJ2-3	TRBV7-3	-	CASSPRPGGADTQYF	TGTGCCAGCAGCCCCCGGCCAGGGGGAGCAGATACGCAGTATTTT
TRBD1	TRBJ1-2	TRBV28	few	CASSLGGQGADYGYTF	TGTGCCAGCAGTTTGGGTGGACAGGGGGCCGATTATGGCTACACCTTC
TRBD2	TRBJ2-1	TRBV19	-	CASSIGLAGLRGNEQFF	TGTGCCAGTAGTATAGGGCTAGCGGGGCTTAGAGGCAATGAGCAGTTCTTC